These 26 T cell receptor beta chains came from one sample sequenced in a study of CD8 T cells in Susac syndrome. Reverse transcription of roughly 0.45 to 1 ug RNA was performed with random hexamers. MiXCR, run by TCRdb on the immunoSEQ multiplex PCR reads, gives a single entry per CDR3 protein. Of approximately 80,000 distinct CDR3 sequences in the sample, approximately 95% are singletons; the top ten hold 0.5% to 0.65%. Sequenced sample: CD8+ T cells from PBMCs. These receptors all come from a human donor with Susac syndrome.

The chain is built from TRBV15 and TRBJ2-1; D is uncertain. The ends were cut back, 7 bases at V and 7 bases at J, with 8 bases in the middle. The length of the CDR3 is 11 residues. CDR1 is LNHNV, CDR2 YYDKDF, per germline (reference sequence). Here the CDR3 reads CATKGANEQFF. CDR3 coding DNA: TGTGCCACCAAAGGCGCGAATGAGCAGTTCTTC.

V and J are TRBV29-1 and TRBJ2-1; D gene unclear. This CDR3 is 8 amino acids long. The V and J ends lost 3 bases and 10 bases respectively, with 1 base between them. CDR1 is SQVTM and CDR2 is ANQGSEA in the germline V gene. The CDR3 coding sequence is TGCAGCGTTGAGGAGCAGTTCTTC. This sequence encodes CSVEEQFF.

The genes are TRBV9 and TRBJ1-5; TRBD1 matches 12 bases. This CDR3 contains 15 residues. V lost 3 bases, J lost 7 bases, and 5 bases stayed unmatched. The germline V gene encodes CDR1 SGDLS and CDR2 YYNGEE. CDR3 amino acids: CASSGDRGLGQPQHF. The CDR3 DNA is TGTGCCAGCAGCGGGGACAGGGGGCTGGGGCAGCCCCAGCATTTT.

The chain carries TRBV9 and TRBJ2-3, with 9 bases fitting TRBD1. The CDR3 consists of 16 residues. CDR1 is SGDLS, CDR2 YYNGEE, per germline. V was pared by 3 bases and J by 5 bases, with 10 bases of the junction left unmatched. The CDR3 sequence is CASSAHRTGAIDTQYF. CDR3 in DNA: TGTGCCAGCAGCGCCCATCGGACAGGGGCAATAGATACGCAGTATTTT.

This chain links TRBV9 with TRBJ1-5; 9 bases line up with TRBD1. The ends lost 2 bases at V and 7 bases at J; junction bases unmatched: 7. The CDR3 length is 15 residues. Germline V gene data show CDR1 as SGDLS and CDR2 as YYNGEE. The CDR3 is CASSVGGQGGQPQHF. In DNA form, the CDR3 reads TGTGCCAGCAGCGTGGGGGGACAGGGCGGGCAGCCCCAGCATTTT.

The chain combines TRBV5-6 with TRBJ2-7, with a possible D match to TRBD1 (6 bases). Germline CDR1 SGHDT, CDR2 YYEEEE. Trimming left V 0 bases short and J 9 bases short, with 13 bases between. CDR3 size: 13 residues. Written as DNA, the CDR3 is TGTGCCAGCAGCTTGGCCAACAGGGCGGGGCAGTACTTC. It specifies CASSLANRAGQYF.

The V call is TRBV7-9, the J call TRBJ2-3, with no clear D. The V end was cut by 5 bases, the J end by 2 bases, with 11 bases between. The CDR3 extends over 14 amino acids. Looked up from germline, CDR1 is SEHNR and CDR2 is FQNEAQ (reference sequence). This CDR3 reads CASSPMSATDTQYF. The CDR3 DNA follows: TGTGCCAGCAGCCCAATGTCGGCCACAGATACGCAGTATTTT.

This clonotype was counted a single time. The genes are TRBV6-6 and TRBJ2-3; 8 nucleotides match TRBD2. V dropped 7 bases and J dropped 5; count of bases not matched to a gene: 8. Germline lookup yields CDR1 MNHNY and CDR2 SVGAGI (reference sequence). The CDR3 runs to 14 residues. The CDR3 DNA follows: TGTGCCAGCACCCTCGGGGGGGCCGTAGATACGCAGTATTTT. It translates to CASTLGGAVDTQYF.

V and J are TRBV2 and TRBJ2-1; 10 bases align to TRBD1. CDR1 and CDR2 from the germline V gene are SNHLY and FYNNEI. The CDR3 runs to 18 residues. V lost 2 bases and J lost 2; bases outside the gene matches: 9. CDR3 bases: TGTGCCAGCAGTGAAATGGGATGGGACAGGGGAACCTACAATGAGCAGTTCTTC. This sequence encodes CASSEMGWDRGTYNEQFF. Full variable domain (outside the CDR3, taken from reference TRBV2 and TRBJ2-1): EPEVTQTPSHQVTQMGQEVILRCVPISNHLYFYWYRQILGQKVEFLVSFYNNEISEKSEIFDDQFSVERPDGSNFTLKIRSTKLEDSAMYFCASSEMGWDRGTYNEQFFGPGTRLTVL.

The rearrangement joins TRBV20-1 to TRBJ2-7; D is possibly TRBD1 (6 bases). V was shortened by 6 bases and J by 0 bases, with 15 bases between the two germline ends. Germline assignment: CDR1 DFQATT and CDR2 SNEGSKA (reference sequence). There are 14 residues in the CDR3. The chain's CDR3 is CSARDRDNSYEQYF. CDR3 coding DNA: TGCAGTGCCAGGGACCGGGACAACTCCTACGAGCAGTACTTC.

The chain joins TRBV15 to TRBJ2-2, with 8 bases lining up with TRBD2. Germline loops: CDR1 LNHNV, CDR2 YYDKDF (reference sequence). The V and J ends lost 4 bases and 4 bases, in that order; junction bases with no gene match: 5. The CDR3 is 15 amino acids. The CDR3 DNA sequence: TGTGCCACCAGCATATTAGCGGGATTCACCGGGGAGCTGTTTTTT. As protein: CATSILAGFTGELFF.

This CDR3 reads CASGLPANEQFF. The CDR3 coding sequence is TGTGCTAGTGGTTTGCCAGCCAATGAGCAGTTCTTC. The chain links TRBV12-5 to TRBJ2-1; D not resolved. This CDR3 comprises 12 residues. Germline V gives CDR1 LGHNT, CDR2 FRNRAP. V was clipped by 2 bases and J by 6 bases, with 5 bases between them.

The chain joins TRBV7-9 to TRBJ1-6, with a weak D call TRBD1 (5 bases). Germline CDR1 SEHNR, CDR2 FQNEAQ (reference sequence). There are 18 residues in the CDR3. The ends were cut back, 5 bases at V and 0 bases at J, with 17 bases in the middle. The CDR3 DNA is TGTGCCAGCAGCACCCCACCCGGGGCCCCCTCCTATAATTCACCCCTCCACTTT. Translating gives CASSTPPGAPSYNSPLHF.

The CDR3 region has the DNA TGTGCCAGCAGCGTAGAGGGCAGGGAAGAGACCCAGTACTTC. Translating it yields CASSVEGREETQYF. The V and J genes are TRBV9 and TRBJ2-5; maybe TRBD1 (5 bases). The ends were cut back, 0 bases at V and 3 bases at J, with 9 bases in the middle. This CDR3 has 14 residues. From germline, CDR1 is SGDLS and CDR2 YYNGEE.

The V gene is TRBV7-9, the J gene TRBJ1-1; weak D call: TRBD1 (5 bases). Trimming removed 5 bases from V and 1 base from J, with 14 bases in between. This CDR3 spans 15 amino acids. Germline lookup yields CDR1 SEHNR and CDR2 FQNEAQ (reference sequence). CDR3 sequence: CASSEHRLKNTEAFF. The CDR3 DNA reads TGTGCCAGCAGCGAACACAGGCTTAAGAACACTGAAGCTTTCTTT. Full variable domain (missing parts from reference TRBV7-9 and TRBJ1-1): DTGVSQNPRHKITKRGQNVTFRCDPISEHNRLYWYRQTLGQGPEFLTYFQNEAQLEKSRLLSDRFSAERPKGSFSTLEIQRTEQGDSAMYLCASSEHRLKNTEAFFGQGTRLTVV.

As regards this clonotype: At one of its ends the junction is not consistent with the germline gene, which may arise from a read error. The chain is built from TRBV29-1 and TRBJ1-1; no reliable D call. Germline assignment: CDR1 SQVTM and CDR2 ANQGSEA. This CDR3 is built from 10 residues. Here the CDR3 reads CSVDPLRAGF. CDR3 in DNA: TGCAGCGTTGACCCCCTTAGGGCAGGCTTT.

The rearrangement uses TRBV28 and TRBJ2-5, with 8 bases aligning to TRBD1. CDR1 and CDR2 from the germline V gene are MDHEN and SYDVKM. This CDR3 has 15 residues. V trimming: 5 bases; J trimming: 3 bases; junction bases outside the gene matches: 8. CDR3 sequence (DNA): TGTGCCAGCAGTCTCCTCACGGACAGGGAAGAGACCCAGTACTTC. Translating it yields CASSLLTDREETQYF.

This clonotype has just one count. CDR3 region: CSVIIPTGELFF. In nucleotides, the CDR3 is TGCAGCGTCATCATCCCCACCGGGGAGCTGTTTTTT. The chain is built from TRBV29-1 and TRBJ2-2, with D uncertain. V lost 6 bases to trimming and J lost 4 bases, with 9 bases between them. CDR1 and CDR2 (germline): SQVTM, ANQGSEA. CDR3 length equals 12 residues.

The chain is built from TRBV7-9 and TRBJ2-3, with 7 bases fitting TRBD1. This CDR3 contains 14 residues. Germline lookup yields CDR1 SEHNR and CDR2 FQNEAQ (reference sequence). Trimming at V came to 6 bases and at J to 9 bases, leaving 12 bases not matched to a gene. CDR3: CASSRTRQGDTQYF. CDR3 sequence (DNA): TGTGCCAGCAGTCGTACCCGCCAGGGGGACACGCAGTATTTT. The whole variable domain, remainder taken from reference TRBV7-9 and TRBJ2-3, is DTGVSQNPRHKITKRGQNVTFRCDPISEHNRLYWYRQTLGQGPEFLTYFQNEAQLEKSRLLSDRFSAERPKGSFSTLEIQRTEQGDSAMYLCASSRTRQGDTQYFGPGTRLTVL.

The sample holds one count of this clonotype. The V and J genes are TRBV7-9 and TRBJ1-6; possible D gene TRBD1, 5 bases. V lost 6 bases and J lost 7, with 10 bases in between. Germline assignment: CDR1 SEHNR and CDR2 FQNEAQ (reference sequence). The length of the CDR3 is 13 residues. CDR3 region: CASSPGPNSPLHF. Here the CDR3 DNA reads TGTGCCAGCAGTCCAGGGCCCAATTCACCCCTCCACTTT. The complete variable domain, with remaining parts taken from reference TRBV7-9 and TRBJ1-6, reads DTGVSQNPRHKITKRGQNVTFRCDPISEHNRLYWYRQTLGQGPEFLTYFQNEAQLEKSRLLSDRFSAERPKGSFSTLEIQRTEQGDSAMYLCASSPGPNSPLHFGNGTRLTVT.

V gene TRBV29-1 combines with J gene TRBJ1-2, with a tentative D call TRBD1 (6 bases). V lost 0 bases and J lost 2, with 7 bases in between. CDR3 length equals 13 residues. Germline V lookup: CDR1 SQVTM, CDR2 ANQGSEA. The CDR3 coding sequence is TGCAGCGTTGAAGACAGGGGAAACTATGGCTACACCTTC. Residues: CSVEDRGNYGYTF.

This sequence joins TRBV20-1 and TRBJ1-5; 12 bases match TRBD1. J gave up 0 bases and V 6 bases, and 12 bases lay outside the gene matches. Germline V lookup: CDR1 DFQATT, CDR2 SNEGSKA (reference sequence). The CDR3 is made up of 18 amino acids. The CDR3 region is CSANAQGQGAHSNQPQHF. The DNA for the CDR3 is TGCAGTGCCAATGCCCAGGGACAGGGGGCCCATAGCAATCAGCCCCAGCATTTT.

J is TRBJ2-1 and V is TRBV9; 10 bases are a match to TRBD2. The CDR3 loop spans 17 amino acids. V was pared by 4 bases and J by 4 bases, with 11 bases of the junction left unmatched. The germline V gene has CDR1 SGDLS and CDR2 YYNGEE. Written as DNA, the CDR3 is TGTGCCAGCAGCTCCCGAGTAGCGGGGGGTAGGTACAATGAGCAGTTCTTC. As protein: CASSSRVAGGRYNEQFF.

The chain has TRBV7-2 and TRBJ2-1; a possible D gene is TRBD1 (6 bases). With 2 bases removed from V and 1 base from J, the gap between germline ends came to 15 bases. Germline CDR1 reads SGHTA; CDR2 reads FQGNSA. CDR3 length: 17 amino acids. Here the CDR3 DNA reads TGTGCCAGCAGCTTAAATCGGCAGGGGATGTCCTACAATGAGCAGTTCTTC. Translating gives CASSLNRQGMSYNEQFF.

The chain joins TRBV15 to TRBJ2-7; D remains unclear. Looked up from germline, CDR1 is LNHNV and CDR2 is YYDKDF (reference sequence). Trimming pared 0 bases from V and 0 bases from J, leaving 12 bases between. The CDR3 consists of 16 residues. This CDR3 reads CATSRDLRIGSYEQYF. In nucleotides, the CDR3 is TGTGCCACCAGCAGAGATCTGCGGATAGGCTCCTACGAGCAGTACTTC.

The chain joins TRBV7-2 to TRBJ2-3; TRBD2 agrees at 9 bases. Germline CDR1 reads SGHTA; CDR2 reads FQGNSA. This CDR3 contains 16 residues. J was trimmed by 0 bases and V by 2 bases; bases with no gene match: 3. In DNA, the CDR3 is TGTGCCAGCAGCTTAACCAGCGGGGGGAGCACAGATACGCAGTATTTT. Its translation is CASSLTSGGSTDTQYF. The whole variable domain, remainder taken from reference TRBV7-2 and TRBJ2-3, is GAGVSQSPSNKVTEKGKDVELRCDPISGHTALYWYRQSLGQGLEFLIYFQGNSAPDKSGLPSDRFSAERTGGSVSTLTIQRTQQEDSAVYLCASSLTSGGSTDTQYFGPGTRLTVL.